A single sample gave rise to the 26 T cell receptor beta chains below, sequenced in a study of cytomegalovirus exposure and HLA in healthy donors (dated by TCRdb to between 2016 and 2019). The method behind the library was the immunoSEQ multiplex PCR assay. A mixture of 60 forward primers for TCR Vbeta segments and 13 reverse primers for TCR Jbeta segments was used in the multiplex PCR. TCRdb provides this immuneACCESS table in a form limited to in-frame rearrangements. Some clones are lacking; in checked studies, under half of them reflect an unresolved V gene, and why the rest are absent is not known. The sample yields around 80,000 clones; roughly 79% were counted once. Roughly 5.5% of the sample is taken by the ten largest. Material for sequencing was PBMCs. Every receptor here comes from a female donor in good health and CMV-seronegative.

The V and J genes are TRBV7-8 and TRBJ1-6; D is unclear. The CDR3 runs 12 residues. V was pared by 5 bases and J by 11 bases, with 10 bases between. CDR1 SGHVS and CDR2 FQNEAQ come from the germline V gene. The CDR3 region is CASSGEGAPLHF. CDR3 DNA sequence: TGTGCCAGCAGCGGCGAGGGTGCACCCCTCCACTTT.

J is TRBJ1-2 and V is TRBV18, with D possibly TRBD1 on 6 matching bases. V lost 4 bases to trimming and J lost 1 base, with 10 bases between them. This CDR3 region has 14 residues. The germline V gene has CDR1 KGHSH and CDR2 LQKENI. CDR3 bases: TGTGCCAGCTCACTTAACAGGGATAACTATGGCTACACCTTC. Amino acid sequence: CASSLNRDNYGYTF. Variable domain in full (rest from reference TRBV18 and TRBJ1-2): NAGVMQNPRHLVRRRGQEARLRCSPMKGHSHVYWYRQLPEEGLKFMVYLQKENIIDESGMPKERFSAEFPKEGPSILRIQQVVRGDSAAYFCASSLNRDNYGYTFGSGTRLTVV.

This CDR3 reads CASSEALVVGELFF. The CDR3 bases are TGTGCCAGCAGTGAAGCACTAGTCGTCGGGGAGCTGTTTTTT. The chain uses TRBV2 and TRBJ2-2, with D perhaps TRBD2 (5 bases). Germline V gives CDR1 SNHLY, CDR2 FYNNEI. This CDR3 is 14 amino acids long. V lost 0 bases and J lost 7, with 9 bases in between. The whole variable domain, remainder taken from reference TRBV2 and TRBJ2-2, is EPEVTQTPSHQVTQMGQEVILRCVPISNHLYFYWYRQILGQKVEFLVSFYNNEISEKSEIFDDQFSVERPDGSNFTLKIRSTKLEDSAMYFCASSEALVVGELFFGEGSRLTVL.

This clone has a single count. The CDR3 bases are TGTGCCAGCAGTCCCCTAGCGGGATATGGCGAGCAGTACTTC. As protein: CASSPLAGYGEQYF. The chain couples TRBV2 to TRBJ2-7, with 9 bases identical to TRBD2. Per the germline V gene, CDR1 is SNHLY and CDR2 is FYNNEI. The CDR3 runs to 14 residues. J gave up 6 bases and V 5 bases, and 8 bases lay outside the gene matches.

The CDR3 protein is CASRTTDTNTEAFF. The CDR3 DNA reads as TGTGCCAGTCGGACGACAGACACGAACACTGAAGCTTTCTTT. This rearrangement joins TRBV19 to TRBJ1-1, with D possibly being TRBD1 (5 bases). The CDR3 length is 14 residues. The V gene lost 8 bases and the J gene lost 1 base, with 14 bases spanning the gap. Germline CDR1 is LNHDA and CDR2 is SQIVND (reference sequence).

The chain links TRBV19 to TRBJ2-7; 9 positions match TRBD2. In germline, CDR1 is LNHDA, CDR2 SQIVND (reference sequence). The V gene end was trimmed by 10 bases and the J gene end by 4 bases; junction bases not matched to a gene: 17. The CDR3 length is 16 residues. The CDR3 here is CAIDGLAGRRTYEQYF. The CDR3 nucleotides are TGTGCCATTGACGGGCTAGCGGGACGCCGTACTTACGAGCAGTACTTC.

This chain links TRBV29-1 with TRBJ1-1, with a weak D call TRBD1 (5 bases). Germline values: CDR1 SQVTM, CDR2 ANQGSEA. Trimming removed 6 bases from V and 3 bases from J, with 14 bases in between. The CDR3 contains 13 residues. The CDR3 DNA sequence: TGCAGCGTGCGAATGCTAGGGGACACTGAAGCTTTCTTT. It encodes CSVRMLGDTEAFF.

The rearrangement links TRBV2 to TRBJ1-1; 11 bases map to TRBD1. The CDR3 is 15 amino acids. V lost 3 bases and J lost 8; bases outside the gene matches: 8. CDR1 and CDR2 from the germline V gene are SNHLY and FYNNEI. The CDR3, as DNA: TGTGCCAGCAGTGACTTGGGGGACAGGGGGGTAGAAGCTTTCTTT. Translation: CASSDLGDRGVEAFF.

The chain couples TRBV6-5 to TRBJ2-2; D might be TRBD1 (6 bases). This CDR3 has 16 amino acids. The V end was cut by 4 bases, the J end by 6 bases, with 18 bases between. Germline V lookup: CDR1 MNHEY, CDR2 SVGAGI. DNA of the CDR3: TGTGCCAGCAGTTTCTCCGGGTTAGGGGGTTCCGGGGAGCTGTTTTTT. Protein: CASSFSGLGGSGELFF.

This clone was counted only a few times. The chain uses TRBV6-6 and TRBJ2-5; 8 nucleotides line up with TRBD1. CDR1 and CDR2 from the germline V gene are MNHNY and SVGAGI (reference sequence). The CDR3 covers 14 residues. V shed 7 bases, J shed 4 bases, and the junction held 8 bases outside the gene matches. CDR3 nucleotides: TGTGCCAGCAAAGACAGGGGCGTGATAGAGACCCAGTACTTC. Residues: CASKDRGVIETQYF.

V is TRBV10-2 and J is TRBJ1-3; D perhaps matches TRBD1 (5 bases). CDR1 WSHSY and CDR2 SAAADI come from the germline V gene. V gave up 3 bases and J gave up 3 bases, with 9 bases separating them. The CDR3 extends over 14 amino acids. CDR3 in amino acids: CASSEGRDGNTIYF. CDR3 nucleotide sequence: TGCGCCAGCAGTGAAGGCAGGGATGGAAACACCATATATTTT.

CDR3 protein: CATSRVGTGETPLHF. The CDR3 bases are TGTGCCACCAGCAGAGTTGGGACGGGAGAAACGCCCCTCCACTTT. The chain joins TRBV15 to TRBJ1-6; perhaps TRBD1 as D (5 bases). CDR3 size: 15 residues. Germline CDR1 and CDR2: LNHNV and YYDKDF (reference sequence). V lost 1 base, J lost 13 bases, and 17 bases lay in between.

The chain has TRBV28 and TRBJ2-6; 12 bases are shared with TRBD2. There are 18 residues in the CDR3. V lost 5 bases to trimming and J lost 0 bases; unmatched junction nucleotides: 5. Looked up from germline, CDR1 is MDHEN and CDR2 is SYDVKM. In DNA form, the CDR3 reads TGTGCCAGCAGTCGGGGACTAGCGGGCTCCTCTGGGGCCAACGTCCTGACTTTC. Amino acids: CASSRGLAGSSGANVLTF.

This clone appeared a few times. This chain connects TRBV30 to TRBJ2-1; D gene uncertain. Germline CDR1 is GTSNPN and CDR2 is SVGIG (reference sequence). CDR3 length equals 12 residues. V shed 1 base and J shed 6 bases, with 7 bases lying between them. Here the CDR3 reads CAWSATVNEQFF. The CDR3 DNA follows: TGTGCCTGGAGTGCTACAGTCAATGAGCAGTTCTTC.

V gene TRBV7-8 combines with J gene TRBJ1-3; D perhaps matches TRBD1 (5 bases). V lost 3 bases and J 7 bases, leaving 13 bases between the germline ends. Germline values: CDR1 SGHVS, CDR2 FQNEAQ. The CDR3 has 14 amino acids. DNA of the CDR3: TGTGCCAGCAGCTTCGACAGTTCTTCCAACACCATATATTTT. Translated, it gives CASSFDSSSNTIYF.

The gene calls are TRBV30 and TRBJ1-1; D perhaps matches TRBD1 (6 bases). The length of the CDR3 is 13 residues. Germline loops: CDR1 GTSNPN, CDR2 SVGIG (reference sequence). Between the trimmed V and J ends, which lost 3 bases and 2 bases, there was a span of 10 bases. DNA of the CDR3: TGTGCCTGGAGACGGACAGACAACACTGAAGCTTTCTTT. Residues: CAWRRTDNTEAFF.

This rearrangement joins TRBV5-1 to TRBJ1-3; the D gene is possibly TRBD1 (6 bases). The CDR3 is made up of 15 amino acids. Between the trimmed V and J ends, which lost 4 bases and 4 bases, there was a span of 15 bases. Germline V lookup: CDR1 SGHRS, CDR2 YFSETQ. The CDR3 is CASSEFTGSGNTIYF. DNA for the CDR3: TGCGCCAGCAGCGAATTCACAGGGTCCGGAAACACCATATATTTT.

J is TRBJ2-7 and V is TRBV7-9, with D unclear. Germline CDR1 SEHNR, CDR2 FQNEAQ (reference sequence). The V end lost 3 bases, the J end lost 5 bases, and 5 bases lay between the germline ends. The CDR3 is made up of 11 amino acids. The CDR3 protein is CASSLVDEQYF. As DNA, the CDR3 is TGTGCCAGCAGCTTGGTAGACGAGCAGTACTTC.

The DNA of the CDR3 is TGCGCCAGCAGCCAAGATCTGGATCGGGATGGCTACACCTTC. Translated, it gives CASSQDLDRDGYTF. The V and J genes are TRBV4-3 and TRBJ1-2; no reliable D call. Germline CDR1 reads LGHNA; CDR2 reads YSLEER. This CDR3 comprises 14 residues. Trimming left V 0 bases short and J 6 bases short, with 11 bases between.

The genes are TRBV5-1 and TRBJ2-5; 9 positions match TRBD2. V lost 4 bases, J lost 5 bases, and 6 bases stayed unmatched. Germline values: CDR1 SGHRS, CDR2 YFSETQ. This CDR3 spans 14 amino acids. The CDR3 bases are TGCGCCAGCAGCACCGGGACTAGCAGGGAGACCCAGTACTTC. Protein: CASSTGTSRETQYF.

The chain recombines TRBV4-3 with TRBJ1-2; TRBD1 matches 7 bases. Germline V gene sequence: CDR1 LGHNA, CDR2 YSLEER. The CDR3 consists of 15 residues. Trimming took 0 bases from V and 4 from J; bases not matched to a gene: 5. The CDR3 DNA reads as TGCGCCAGCAGCCAAGAGGAGGGGGCCGGCTATGGCTACACCTTC. This gives the protein CASSQEEGAGYGYTF.

Turning to this clone: Sequence at one end of the junction differs from germline and may be a read error. Other DNA sequences from this sample encode an identical CDR3 as well. This chain connects TRBV7-2 to TRBJ2-7, with D possibly TRBD1 on 6 matching bases. CDR1 SGHTA and CDR2 FQGNSA come from the germline V gene. This CDR3 contains 13 residues. CDR3 residues: CASSLGQFYEQYF. The CDR3 bases are TGTGCCAGCAGTTTAGGACAGTTCTACGAGCAGTACTTC.

The chain links TRBV7-2 to TRBJ1-1; D is possibly TRBD1 (5 bases). Trimming stripped 2 bases from V and 3 bases from J, with 10 bases between. From germline, CDR1 is SGHTA and CDR2 FQGNSA. This CDR3 has 14 residues. The CDR3 reads CASSLQGSDTEAFF. CDR3 nucleotides: TGTGCCAGCAGCTTACAGGGAAGCGACACTGAAGCTTTCTTT.

The rearrangement joins TRBV9 to TRBJ2-1; 8 bases map to TRBD1. Germline V CDR1 and CDR2: SGDLS, YYNGEE. This CDR3 is 15 amino acids long. J lost 8 bases, V lost 0 bases, and 7 bases had no gene match. The CDR3 is CASSVAATGEYEQFF. DNA of the CDR3: TGTGCCAGCAGCGTAGCTGCGACAGGGGAGTATGAGCAGTTCTTC.

The chain links TRBV6-1 to TRBJ1-2; D gene ambiguous. Germline CDR1 is MNHNS and CDR2 is SASEGT. With 7 bases removed from V and 7 bases from J, the gap between germline ends came to 22 bases. The CDR3 is made up of 15 amino acids. The CDR3 DNA reads as TGTGCCAGCACCCTCCTCCCGGAGGGAATAGGTGGCTACACCTTC. As protein: CASTLLPEGIGGYTF.

About this clone: Other DNA variants within this sample encode the same CDR3. The chain recombines TRBV7-8 with TRBJ2-5; no reliable D call. Germline lookup yields CDR1 SGHVS and CDR2 FQNEAQ. The CDR3 extends over 14 amino acids. The V gene lost 1 base and the J gene lost 2 bases, with 8 bases spanning the gap. In DNA form, the CDR3 reads TGTGCCAGCAGCTTAGGGGCAGCTCAAGAGACCCAGTACTTC. Its protein product is CASSLGAAQETQYF. Variable domain in full (rest from reference TRBV7-8 and TRBJ2-5): GAGVSQSPRYKVAKRGQDVALRCDPISGHVSLFWYQQALGQGPEFLTYFQNEAQLDKSGLPSDRFFAERPEGSVSTLKIQRTQQEDSAVYLCASSLGAAQETQYFGPGTRLLVL.